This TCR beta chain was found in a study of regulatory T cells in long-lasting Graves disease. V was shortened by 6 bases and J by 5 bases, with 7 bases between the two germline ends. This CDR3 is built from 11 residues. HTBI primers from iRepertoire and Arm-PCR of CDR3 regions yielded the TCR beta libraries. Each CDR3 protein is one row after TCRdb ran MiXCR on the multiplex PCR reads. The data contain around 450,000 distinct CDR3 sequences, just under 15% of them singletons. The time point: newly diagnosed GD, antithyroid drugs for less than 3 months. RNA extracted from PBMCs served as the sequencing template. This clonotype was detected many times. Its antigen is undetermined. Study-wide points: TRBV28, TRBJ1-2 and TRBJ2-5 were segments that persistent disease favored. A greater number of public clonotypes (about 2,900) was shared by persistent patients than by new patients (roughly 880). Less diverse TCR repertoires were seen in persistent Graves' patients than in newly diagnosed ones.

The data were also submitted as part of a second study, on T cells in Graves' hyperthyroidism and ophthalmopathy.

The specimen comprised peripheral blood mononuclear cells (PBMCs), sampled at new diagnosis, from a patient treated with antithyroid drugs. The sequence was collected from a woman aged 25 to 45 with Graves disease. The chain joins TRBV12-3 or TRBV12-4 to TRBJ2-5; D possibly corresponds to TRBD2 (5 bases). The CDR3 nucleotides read TGTGCCAGCAGCCGAGGGGAGACCCAGTACTTC. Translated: CASSRGETQYF.